The 22 T cell receptor beta chains presented below share a single source sample, sequenced in a study of blood T cell repertoires in COVID-19. TCRdb's copy holds only in-frame clones and misses some; the assay was immunoSEQ multiplex PCR. This table has about 150,000 clones, over 80% appearing once. Sequenced sample: peripheral blood. The receptors come from a man aged 55 to 70 with active or convalescent COVID-19.

In its sample, this clone was seen a few times. J is TRBJ1-4 and V is TRBV7-9, with D possibly TRBD1 on 6 matching bases. The V and J ends lost 7 bases and 7 bases respectively, with 13 bases between them. The CDR3 is made up of 13 amino acids. CDR1 and CDR2 from the germline V gene are SEHNR and FQNEAQ (reference sequence). CDR3 DNA sequence: TGTGCCAGCACCCCAAGGGGGACTGAAAAACTGTTTTTT. This encodes CASTPRGTEKLFF.

The chain uses TRBV27 and TRBJ2-1; TRBD2 agrees at 10 bases. The CDR3 contains 17 residues. V lost 0 bases and J lost 7; bases outside the gene matches: 9. In germline, CDR1 is MNHEY, CDR2 SMNVEV (reference sequence). This chain's CDR3 is CASSLSRLAGGGNEQFF. CDR3 DNA: TGTGCCAGCAGTTTATCCAGGTTAGCGGGAGGTGGGAATGAGCAGTTCTTC.

V gene TRBV3-1 (or the pseudogene TRBV3-2) combines with J gene TRBJ2-3; 8 nucleotides match TRBD2. The V segment lost 1 base and the J segment 4 bases; nucleotides outside the gene matches: 4. The germline V gene has CDR1 LGHDT and CDR2 YNNKEL (reference sequence). This CDR3 contains 15 residues. The CDR3 DNA sequence: TGTGCCAGCAGCCAAGGGGGACTAGTAGCAGATACGCAGTATTTT. Encoded protein: CASSQGGLVADTQYF.

The chain couples TRBV5-1 to TRBJ2-1; perhaps TRBD1 as D (6 bases). The V end lost 1 base, the J end lost 3 bases, and 11 bases lay between the germline ends. CDR1 SGHRS and CDR2 YFSETQ come from the germline V gene. This CDR3 is built from 15 residues. Here the CDR3 DNA reads TGCGCCAGCAGCTTGACAGGGCCTGACTACAATGAGCAGTTCTTC. It codes for CASSLTGPDYNEQFF.

The rearrangement joins TRBV6-5 to TRBJ1-1; 7 bases line up with TRBD1. Germline V gene sequence: CDR1 MNHEY, CDR2 SVGAGI. The CDR3 contains 15 residues. V was clipped by 2 bases and J by 3 bases; unmatched bases: 6. The CDR3 sequence is CASSYEGAGDTEAFF. Here the CDR3 DNA reads TGTGCCAGCAGTTACGAGGGGGCCGGGGACACTGAAGCTTTCTTT.

The chain employs TRBV9 and TRBJ2-3; 10 nucleotides match TRBD2. The CDR3 covers 17 residues. From germline, CDR1 is SGDLS and CDR2 YYNGEE. After removal of 4 bases from V and 5 bases from J, the junction contained 13 bases not matched to a gene. CDR3 coding DNA: TGTGCCAGCAGCACCCGGACTAGCGGAGCTCCCGGAGATACGCAGTATTTT. Translating it yields CASSTRTSGAPGDTQYF.

This clone has only one observation. The chain combines TRBV5-1 with TRBJ1-2; 8 nucleotides align to TRBD1. The J segment lost 5 bases and the V segment lost 3 bases, leaving 6 bases of the junction unmatched. This CDR3 contains 14 residues. Germline CDR1 and CDR2: SGHRS and YFSETQ. CDR3 coding DNA: TGCGCCAGCAGCTCGGACAGGGCCTATTATGGCTACACCTTC. Translation: CASSSDRAYYGYTF.

This clone occurred once. The chain has TRBV5-4 and TRBJ2-3; 9 bases align to TRBD1. The germline V gene encodes CDR1 SGHNT and CDR2 YYREEE (reference sequence). V lost 0 bases to trimming and J lost 4 bases; unmatched junction nucleotides: 3. This CDR3 has 15 amino acids. The CDR3 loop is CASSLAGQGSDTQYF. Written as DNA, the CDR3 is TGTGCCAGCAGCTTGGCGGGACAGGGCTCAGATACGCAGTATTTT.

The J gene is TRBJ2-5, the V gene TRBV27; D may be TRBD1 (5 bases). The V and J ends lost 2 bases and 1 base respectively, with 14 bases between them. Germline CDR1 and CDR2: MNHEY and SMNVEV (reference sequence). CDR3 length: 16 residues. The CDR3 region has the DNA TGTGCCAGCAGTTTAGGGGCAGGCCCACTCCAAGAGACCCAGTACTTC. Protein sequence: CASSLGAGPLQETQYF.

The V and J genes are TRBV5-1 and TRBJ2-5; tentative D call: TRBD1 (6 bases). Germline values: CDR1 SGHRS, CDR2 YFSETQ. The CDR3 is made up of 15 amino acids. V was pared by 0 bases and J by 0 bases, with 9 bases between. The CDR3 here is CASSLGQVHQETQYF. CDR3 coding DNA: TGCGCCAGCAGCTTGGGACAGGTTCACCAAGAGACCCAGTACTTC. Using reference TRBV5-1 and TRBJ2-5 for the parts outside the CDR3, the full variable domain is KAGVTQTPRYLIKTRGQQVTLSCSPISGHRSVSWYQQTPGQGLQFLFEYFSETQRNKGNFPGRFSGRQFSNSRSEMNVSTLELGDSALYLCASSLGQVHQETQYFGPGTRLLVL.

The V and J genes are TRBV19 and TRBJ1-5; 9 nucleotides align to TRBD1. Germline loops: CDR1 LNHDA, CDR2 SQIVND (reference sequence). The CDR3 has 16 amino acids. J lost 4 bases, V lost 1 base, and 5 bases had no gene match. The CDR3 loop reads CASSIVGDRANQPQHF. CDR3 bases: TGTGCCAGTAGTATAGTGGGGGACAGGGCGAATCAGCCCCAGCATTTT.

V and J are TRBV4-1 and TRBJ1-4; D is possibly TRBD1 (6 bases). The germline CDR1 and CDR2 sequences are MGHRA and YSYEKL. The CDR3 has 14 amino acids. V shed 4 bases and J shed 7 bases, with 13 bases lying between them. CDR3 in amino acids: CASSPDRVIEKLFF. The CDR3 DNA sequence: TGCGCCAGCAGCCCGGACAGAGTAATTGAAAAACTGTTTTTT.

CDR3 in amino acids: CASSYGGGGNYNEQFF. The CDR3 DNA reads TGTGCCAGCAGTTACGGGGGAGGGGGGAACTACAATGAGCAGTTCTTC. The V gene is TRBV11-2, the J gene TRBJ2-1, with D perhaps matching TRBD2 (7 bases). Germline CDR1 and CDR2: SGHAT and FQNNGV. Trimming shortened V by 6 bases and J by 3 bases, and 18 bases separated the two germline ends. The CDR3 sequence is 16 residues long.

The rearrangement uses TRBV7-9 and TRBJ2-1, with TRBD2 matching 8 bases. V trimming: 5 bases; J trimming: 4 bases; junction bases outside the gene matches: 7. The CDR3 is 15 residues long. Germline CDR1 reads SEHNR; CDR2 reads FQNEAQ (reference sequence). CDR3 residues: CASSPAGTRYNEQFF. CDR3 DNA: TGTGCCAGCAGCCCCGCCGGGACTAGGTACAATGAGCAGTTCTTC.

The chain is built from TRBV5-1 and TRBJ1-4; perhaps TRBD1 as D (5 bases). The CDR3 length is 13 residues. The germline V and J ends were trimmed by 2 bases and 7 bases, with 9 bases remaining between them. Germline V lookup: CDR1 SGHRS, CDR2 YFSETQ. DNA for the CDR3: TGCGCCAGCAGCTTATCCGACAGTGAAAAACTGTTTTTT. Translation gives CASSLSDSEKLFF.

J is TRBJ2-2 and V is TRBV10-3, with 8 nucleotides matching TRBD2. Germline CDR1 is ENHRY and CDR2 is SYGVKD. The CDR3 length is 15 residues. The junction had 8 bases not matched to a gene; V was cut back by 7 bases and J by 4 bases. The CDR3 protein is CAIKSARGGTGELFF. DNA for the CDR3: TGTGCCATCAAGTCCGCCCGGGGGGGCACCGGGGAGCTGTTTTTT.

This sequence joins TRBV6-5 and TRBJ2-3, with no clear D. The CDR3 totals 11 residues. The V end lost 8 bases, the J end lost 0 bases, and 3 bases lay between the germline ends. Germline CDR1 reads MNHEY; CDR2 reads SVGAGI. The CDR3 nucleotides are TGTGCCAGCTCGAGCACAGATACGCAGTATTTT. It encodes CASSSTDTQYF.

This sequence joins TRBV6-5 and TRBJ2-7; D may be TRBD1 (6 bases). CDR1 and CDR2 (germline): MNHEY, SVGAGI. The CDR3 extends over 14 amino acids. V lost 10 bases and J lost 1, with 17 bases in between. CDR3 protein: CATKPTGLSYEQYF. In nucleotides, the CDR3 is TGTGCCACCAAACCGACAGGACTGTCCTACGAGCAGTACTTC.

V gene TRBV12-5 combines with J gene TRBJ2-7; 10 bases fit TRBD2. V was clipped by 1 base and J by 1 base; unmatched bases: 7. Germline-derived CDR1 and CDR2 are LGHNT and FRNRAP. The CDR3 sequence is 17 residues long. CDR3 in DNA: TGTGCTAGTGGTTTGGACCCCGCTAGCGGGAGTTCCTACGAGCAGTACTTC. Its protein is CASGLDPASGSSYEQYF.

The chain links TRBV10-3 to TRBJ2-7; TRBD2 might be the D (5 bases). CDR1 ENHRY and CDR2 SYGVKD come from the germline V gene. The CDR3 runs to 13 residues. V was cut by 4 bases and J by 7 bases, with 14 bases left in between. Here the CDR3 reads CAISVALAGEQYF. The CDR3, as DNA: TGTGCCATCAGTGTCGCTCTAGCTGGTGAGCAGTACTTC.

The V and J genes are TRBV12-3 or TRBV12-4 and TRBJ1-5; D is uncertain. V lost 7 bases and J 4 bases, leaving 8 bases between the germline ends. This CDR3 contains 12 residues. The CDR3 region has the DNA TGTGCCAGCAATCGGGGTAATCAGCCCCAGCATTTT. Protein sequence: CASNRGNQPQHF.

The CDR3 bases are TGTGCCACCAGTGATTCGAGGGCAACCCCTGAAAAACTGTTTTTT. Amino acids: CATSDSRATPEKLFF. The chain uses TRBV24-1 and TRBJ1-4; D is unresolved. The CDR3 length is 15 residues. CDR1 and CDR2 from the germline V gene are KGHDR and SFDVKD. Trimming removed 2 bases at V and 7 bases at J, with 13 bases between.